The sequence of this T cell receptor (beta chain) was determined in a study of blood T cells in healthy people across ages. Across the whole study: About one barcoded TCR beta cDNA was captured per two T cells.

Germline-derived CDR1 and CDR2 are SGHVS and FNYEAQ. Trimming left V 2 bases short and J 0 bases short, with 8 bases between. This CDR3 is 15 amino acids long. The use of a sample-barcoded 5' primer and a J-beta primer mix characterized a second PCR of roughly 6 to 11 cycles. A template-switch adaptor with 12 random nucleotides tagged each cDNA molecule. TCRdb reanalysed the 5' RACE reads using MiXCR and keeps one entry per CDR3 protein. Of roughly 1.7 million distinct CDR3 sequences listed, about 35% are singletons. Russia was home to the donors, healthy Caucasian individuals aged about 6 to 90. Regarding the study as a whole: Both higher diversity and more naive CD4+ cells marked long-lived donors when set against aged donors.

In this sample, this clonotype turned up a few times. The target antigen is unknown. The clonotype originates from a woman aged 25-40 years in good health. V gene TRBV7-6 combines with J gene TRBJ1-5; D gene unclear. Sample: blood. The CDR3 loop is CASSLNGDSNQPQHF. The CDR3 DNA reads TGTGCCAGCAGCTTAAACGGCGATAGCAATCAGCCCCAGCATTTT.